This paragraph covers one TCR beta chain sequence. V dropped 5 bases and J dropped 2; count of bases not matched to a gene: 5. Germline CDR1 reads SGHTA; CDR2 reads FQGNSA. CDR3 length: 15 amino acids. These data belong to a study of T cell changes during pregnancy in multiple sclerosis. Some clones are missing from TCRdb's copy, which holds only in-frame ones; the method was immunoSEQ multiplex PCR. The table records roughly 70,000 clones, around 92% of them present only once. The gene calls are TRBV7-2 and TRBJ1-5; TRBD1 matches 8 bases. This clonotype originated in a female donor in good health, enrolled as a control in a pregnancy study. Source: peripheral blood, taken in the third trimester of pregnancy. This chain's CDR3 is CASSRDRGGNQPQHF. CDR3 nucleotides: TGTGCCAGCAGCAGAGACAGGGGAGGCAATCAGCCCCAGCATTTT.